This is a list of T cell receptor beta chains from one sample in a study of CD8 T cells in ankylosing spondylitis. TCRdb analysed the 5' RACE reads with MiXCR anew, one entry per CDR3 protein. This sample yields 670,000 or so distinct CDR3 sequences, of which under 20% are seen a single time; 15% to 20% belongs to the top ten. Material for sequencing was blood, either unsorted or a sorted T cell fraction (not recorded which). The receptors come from a male donor with ankylosing spondylitis. Both conserved end residues are trimmed from each CDR3. Fields, in order: clone size, V gene, J gene, CDR3 protein. Clone size is not always given. Where it is, it says once, few, many or a class for expanded clones.

>many|TRBV20-1|TRBJ2-3
SAPLAGGTDTQY
>few|TRBV15|TRBJ2-1
ATSRDEAEGSYNEQF
>many|TRBV12-3/TRBV12-4|TRBJ1-1
ASSPPGVTEAF
>few|TRBV12-3/TRBV12-4|TRBJ2-7
ASRIVGGHEQY
>few|TRBV20-1|TRBJ2-5
SARRVSVSQETQY
>few|TRBV27|TRBJ2-5
ASSYILATPDAQY
>many|TRBV29-1|TRBJ2-1
SVETGGPYNEQF
>NA|TRBV5-1|TRBJ2-5
ASRTTGTEYQETQY
>NA|TRBV7-2|TRBJ1-1
ASSFGTGTEAF
>few|TRBV7-8|TRBJ1-4
ASSFYRGGDEKLF
>NA|TRBV10-3|TRBJ2-7
AISGGTGRLDEQY
>many|TRBV6-1|TRBJ2-7
ASSPDRATGQY
>NA|TRBV28|TRBJ2-1
ASALPQKRHNEQF
>few|TRBV4-1|TRBJ2-7
ASSQDTATRGMN
>NA|TRBV19|TRBJ2-7
ASSISGNSYEQY
>NA|TRBV5-1|TRBJ2-4
ASSQNSDGAKNIQY
>few|TRBV19|TRBJ2-4
ASSIIGKGGIDIQY
>many|TRBV6-5|TRBJ1-5
ASSYGSNQPQH
>NA|TRBV29-1|TRBJ2-2
SGDLANTGELF
>many|TRBV12-3/TRBV12-4|TRBJ1-4
ASSLAGGEKLF
>NA|TRBV7-3|TRBJ2-4
ASSSRLFQY
>few|TRBV4-1|TRBJ1-4
ASSQGGGATNEKLF
>few|TRBV20-1|TRBJ2-2
SAKEGSNTGELF
>few|TRBV20-1|TRBJ2-7
SAREASGAYEQY
>NA|TRBV7-9|TRBJ2-7
ASSLGGGSLDEQY
>NA|TRBV11-2|TRBJ2-7
ASSKQAGGPYEQY
>few|TRBV5-1|TRBJ1-2
ASSSGQGVKSGYT
>NA|TRBV29-1|TRBJ1-4
SVDLGEVNEKLF
>few|TRBV20-1|TRBJ2-3
SAIAGGLITDTQY
>many|TRBV29-1|TRBJ2-7
SVLTSSYEQY
>NA|TRBV9|TRBJ2-6
ASSVATNSGANVLT
>few|TRBV7-6|TRBJ2-7
ASSLLGASGAYEQY
>many|TRBV12-3/TRBV12-4|TRBJ1-1
ASSYQGAGNTEAF
>few|TRBV14|TRBJ2-1
ASSDRVVAGDEQF
>few|TRBV12-3/TRBV12-4|TRBJ2-7
ASGQGSHEQY
>NA|TRBV2|TRBJ2-7
ASRREGQTYEQY
>many|TRBV12-3/TRBV12-4|TRBJ2-1
ASSFPTSGSGGEQF
>few|TRBV7-3|TRBJ2-1
ASSRTQGEQF
>few|TRBV3-1|TRBJ2-1
ASSQGANNEQF
>few|TRBV4-1|TRBJ2-7
ASSQMGTGYYEQY
>NA|TRBV5-1|TRBJ2-5
ASSLGFEETQY
>few|TRBV20-1|TRBJ1-5
SARDGAGGNNQPQH
>few|TRBV12-3/TRBV12-4|TRBJ2-1
ASTTSWSSEHDEQF
>NA|TRBV20-1|TRBJ1-5
SARTATGINQPQH
>many|TRBV29-1|TRBJ2-3
SVLGGGSTDTQY
>NA|TRBV4-1|TRBJ2-2
ASSQVGGVGVLYTGELF
>few|TRBV5-6|TRBJ2-1
ASSVGTPSSYNEQF